Each of the 9 T cell receptor beta chains below was sequenced from the same sample in a study of HIV-infected children after antiretroviral therapy interruption. A 3' RACE protocol on RNA, with unique molecular identifiers, produced the TCR library. TCRdb processed the 3' RACE reads anew with MiXCR; each CDR3 protein has one entry. Of about 15,000 distinct CDR3 sequences listed, around 3.5% are singletons. Treatment meaning: PENTA 11 planned treatment interruption arm or continuous ART arm. Source: CD45RO+ CD8+ T cells from PBMCs, pooled from several time points, taken from a donor given antiretroviral therapy, either interrupted or continuous. The sample's subset: memory CD8+ CD45RO+ CD45RA- T cells. All receptors come from a pool of human donors with HIV.

This clonotype showed up just a few times. This chain connects TRBV18 to TRBJ1-1; TRBD1 matches 10 bases. Germline loops: CDR1 KGHSH, CDR2 LQKENI. The CDR3 extends over 15 amino acids. Trimming at V came to 6 bases and at J to 2 bases, leaving 6 bases not matched to a gene. DNA of the CDR3: TGTGCCAGCTCCGGGACAGGGGTTCCCAACACTGAAGCTTTCTTT. It codes for CASSGTGVPNTEAFF.

This clonotype was seen ten or more times. The rearrangement uses TRBV27 and TRBJ1-6; a possible D gene is TRBD1 (6 bases). Trimming stripped 5 bases from V and 8 bases from J, with 13 bases between. The V gene's germline CDR1 is MNHEY and CDR2 SMNVEV (reference sequence). The CDR3 totals 14 residues. The CDR3 spells CASSLGGEYSPLHF. CDR3 DNA: TGTGCCAGCAGTCTAGGGGGTGAATATTCACCCCTCCACTTT.

This clonotype was seen ten or more times. V is TRBV5-1 and J is TRBJ2-4, with D perhaps matching TRBD2 (6 bases). Per the germline V gene, CDR1 is SGHRS and CDR2 is YFSETQ. Trimming removed 4 bases from V and 10 bases from J, with 21 bases in between. CDR3 length: 15 residues. The CDR3 DNA reads TGCGCCAGCAGCCCCGACCCGGGACTTAGCCGGATTCAGTACTTC. This gives the protein CASSPDPGLSRIQYF.

This clonotype was seen ten or more times. The chain couples TRBV12-3 or TRBV12-4 to TRBJ2-2; tentatively, D is TRBD1 (6 bases). There are 17 residues in the CDR3. V gave up 3 bases and J gave up 4 bases, with 18 bases separating them. The CDR3 loop reads CASSFRGSCCVTGELFF. DNA of the CDR3: TGTGCCAGCAGTTTTAGGGGGAGCTGCTGCGTCACCGGGGAGCTGTTTTTT.

This clonotype was recorded many times. The chain uses TRBV27 and TRBJ2-1; possibly TRBD1 for D (5 bases). Germline V CDR1 and CDR2: MNHEY, SMNVEV (reference sequence). CDR3 length equals 13 residues. V lost 0 bases, J lost 10 bases, and 10 bases lay in between. The CDR3 nucleotides read TGTGCCAGCAGTTTATCGGGGCCGTTGGAGCAGTTCTTC. This encodes CASSLSGPLEQFF.

This clonotype showed up many times. CDR3 residues: CASSQESGVSRGYTF. As DNA, the CDR3 is TGCGCCAGCAGCCAAGAGTCAGGGGTTTCGCGTGGCTACACCTTC. This chain uses TRBV4-1 with TRBJ1-2, with TRBD1 as a possible D gene (6 bases). CDR3 length: 15 amino acids. Germline assignment: CDR1 MGHRA and CDR2 YSYEKL. V gave up 0 bases and J gave up 7 bases, with 15 bases separating them.

This clonotype was detected many times. The V call is TRBV28, the J call TRBJ2-5, with TRBD2 matching 9 bases. The CDR3 consists of 14 residues. V shed 4 bases and J 5 bases; nucleotides not matched to a gene: 5. CDR1 and CDR2 (germline): MDHEN, SYDVKM. CDR3 sequence (DNA): TGTGCCAGCAGTTCGAGCGGGAGGTTCGAGACCCAGTACTTC. It codes for CASSSSGRFETQYF.

This clonotype was detected many times. The chain employs TRBV10-2 and TRBJ2-7, with 8 bases matching TRBD1. Germline lookup yields CDR1 WSHSY and CDR2 SAAADI. The CDR3 loop spans 13 amino acids. The V gene end was trimmed by 6 bases and the J gene end by 3 bases; junction bases not matched to a gene: 4. The CDR3 bases are TGCGCCAGCAGGGACAGGGCGATCTACGAGCAGTACTTC. It encodes CASRDRAIYEQYF.

This clonotype was counted many times. The genes are TRBV6-6 and TRBJ2-1; D is ambiguous. The CDR3 covers 11 residues. Germline V gives CDR1 MNHNY, CDR2 SVGAGI (reference sequence). Trimming took 2 bases from V and 8 from J, leaving 4 bases between them. The CDR3 loop is CASSYVDEQFF. The CDR3 DNA reads TGTGCCAGCAGTTACGTTGATGAGCAGTTCTTC.